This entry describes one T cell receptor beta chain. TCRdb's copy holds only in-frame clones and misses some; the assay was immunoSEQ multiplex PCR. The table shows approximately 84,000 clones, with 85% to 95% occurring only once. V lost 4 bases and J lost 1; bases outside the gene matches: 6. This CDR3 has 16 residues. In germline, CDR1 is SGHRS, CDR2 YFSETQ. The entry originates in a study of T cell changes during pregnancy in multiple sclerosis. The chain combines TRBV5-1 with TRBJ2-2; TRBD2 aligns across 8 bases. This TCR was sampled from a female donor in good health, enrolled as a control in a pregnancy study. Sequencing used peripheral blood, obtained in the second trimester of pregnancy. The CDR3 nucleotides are TGCGCCAGCAGCCCCCGGGAGGGAGGGAACACCGGGGAGCTGTTTTTT. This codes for CASSPREGGNTGELFF.